These 15 T cell receptor beta chains originate from one sample sequenced in a study of blood T cell repertoires in COVID-19. Repertoires were generated with immunoSEQ multiplex PCR, while TCRdb's copy carries only in-frame clones and drops some. The table has tens of thousands of clones, about 84% seen once. Sequencing was performed on peripheral blood. The receptors stem from a woman aged 70-85 years with acute or convalescent COVID-19.

The chain recombines TRBV19 with TRBJ1-2; 9 bases line up with TRBD1. The CDR3 length is 18 residues. From germline, CDR1 is LNHDA and CDR2 SQIVND (reference sequence). With V trimmed by 7 bases and J by 5 bases, 20 bases remained unmatched. DNA for the CDR3: TGTGCCAGTATCCCGCCCGGGGACAGGGAAAAAGACCGATATGGCTACACCTTC. The encoded protein is CASIPPGDREKDRYGYTF. Variable domain in full (rest from reference TRBV19 and TRBJ1-2): DGGITQSPKYLFRKEGQNVTLSCEQNLNHDAMYWYRQDPGQGLRLIYYSQIVNDFQKGDIAEGYSVSREKKESFPLTVTSAQKNPTAFYLCASIPPGDREKDRYGYTFGSGTRLTVV.

The chain employs TRBV3-1 (or the pseudogene TRBV3-2) and TRBJ2-3, with 11 positions matching TRBD2. Losses at the gene ends were 1 base for V and 4 bases for J; bases not matched to a gene: 10. CDR3 length: 18 amino acids. Germline V gene data show CDR1 as LGHDT and CDR2 as YNNKEL (reference sequence). In DNA, the CDR3 is TGTGCCAGCAGCCAAGGCCCTTTTAGCGGGGGGGCGTCAGATACGCAGTATTTT. Encoded protein: CASSQGPFSGGASDTQYF.

This CDR3 reads CASSLILAGGTGELFF. For the CDR3, the DNA is TGCGCCAGCAGCTTGATACTAGCGGGAGGTACCGGGGAGCTGTTTTTT. V and J are TRBV5-1 and TRBJ2-2; the match to TRBD2 covers 12 bases. Looked up from germline, CDR1 is SGHRS and CDR2 is YFSETQ. This CDR3 comprises 16 residues. V trimming: 1 base; J trimming: 5 bases; junction bases outside the gene matches: 3.

The genes are TRBV2 and TRBJ2-7; 8 nucleotides align to TRBD1. Germline lookup yields CDR1 SNHLY and CDR2 FYNNEI. After removal of 5 bases from V and 6 bases from J, the junction contained 6 bases not matched to a gene. The CDR3 runs 13 residues. CDR3 in DNA: TGTGCCAGCAGTCCGACAGGGGCGGGCGAGCAGTACGTC. Amino acids: CASSPTGAGEQYV.

This CDR3 reads CASSLVPGEETQYF. The CDR3 DNA is TGTGCCAGCAGCTTAGTCCCGGGAGAGGAGACCCAGTACTTC. The rearrangement uses TRBV7-9 and TRBJ2-5; TRBD2 might be the D (6 bases). This CDR3 is built from 14 residues. CDR1 and CDR2 (germline): SEHNR, FQNEAQ (reference sequence). V lost 1 base, J lost 5 bases, and 11 bases lay in between. Full variable domain (rest looked up from reference TRBV7-9 and TRBJ2-5): DTGVSQNPRHKITKRGQNVTFRCDPISEHNRLYWYRQTLGQGPEFLTYFQNEAQLEKSRLLSDRFSAERPKGSFSTLEIQRTEQGDSAMYLCASSLVPGEETQYFGPGTRLLVL.

The J gene is TRBJ2-3, the V gene TRBV6-4; 13 positions agree with TRBD2. J lost 3 bases, V lost 2 bases, and 5 bases had no gene match. Per the germline V gene, CDR1 is MRHNA and CDR2 is SNTAGT. This CDR3 comprises 17 residues. The CDR3 DNA is TGTGCCAGCAGTGACGTACGGACTAGCGGGAGAACAGATACGCAGTATTTT. Its translation is CASSDVRTSGRTDTQYF.

Here the CDR3 reads CASSFLTGTVDEQFF. CDR3 coding DNA: TGTGCCAGCAGCTTCCTCACGGGTACCGTGGATGAGCAGTTCTTC. The rearrangement joins TRBV7-2 to TRBJ2-1; D unclear. The ends were cut back, 3 bases at V and 8 bases at J, with 17 bases in the middle. Germline CDR1 and CDR2: SGHTA and FQGNSA. CDR3 length: 15 amino acids.

This chain connects TRBV3-1 (or the pseudogene TRBV3-2) to TRBJ2-7, with D possibly being TRBD2 (6 bases). The CDR3 is 14 residues long. V was shortened by 1 base and J by 5 bases, with 12 bases between the two germline ends. Germline CDR1 and CDR2: LGHDT and YNNKEL (reference sequence). CDR3 loop: CASSQGGGMDEQYV. CDR3 in DNA: TGTGCCAGCAGCCAAGGTGGGGGGATGGACGAGCAGTACGTC.

The rearrangement joins TRBV3-1 (or the pseudogene TRBV3-2) to TRBJ1-2; TRBD1 is a possible D gene (5 bases). CDR3 length: 12 amino acids. Germline V gene lookup returns CDR1 LGHDT and CDR2 YNNKEL (reference sequence). V lost 4 bases, J lost 5 bases, and 8 bases lay in between. CDR3 amino acids: CASSRGGYGYTF. As DNA, the CDR3 is TGTGCCAGCAGCCGTGGGGGGTATGGCTACACCTTC.

This rearrangement joins TRBV10-2 to TRBJ2-2; 8 nucleotides agree with TRBD2. Germline assignment: CDR1 WSHSY and CDR2 SAAADI. The CDR3 has 18 residues. V was pared by 3 bases and J by 1 base, with 10 bases of the junction left unmatched. CDR3 DNA: TGCGCCAGCAGTGATCTTATGCCGGGACTAGGGAACACCGGGGAGCTGTTTTTT. This codes for CASSDLMPGLGNTGELFF.

The V gene is TRBV2, the J gene TRBJ1-2; D possibly corresponds to TRBD1 (5 bases). The germline V gene has CDR1 SNHLY and CDR2 FYNNEI. This CDR3 region has 12 residues. Trimming pared 2 bases from V and 7 bases from J, leaving 8 bases between. Written as DNA, the CDR3 is TGTGCCAGCAGTGAACAGGGAAGTGGCTACACCTTC. It translates to CASSEQGSGYTF.

The gene calls are TRBV5-1 and TRBJ1-1; perhaps TRBD1 as D (6 bases). Germline values: CDR1 SGHRS, CDR2 YFSETQ. Trimming removed 3 bases from V and 3 bases from J, with 18 bases in between. This CDR3 region has 16 residues. The CDR3 nucleotides are TGCGCCAGCAGCTCCAAGGGGGTTTCGTGGGACACTGAAGCTTTCTTT. Its protein product is CASSSKGVSWDTEAFF.

This clone has just a few counts. This sequence joins TRBV3-1 (or the pseudogene TRBV3-2) and TRBJ1-5; no reliable D call. Per the germline V gene, CDR1 is LGHDT and CDR2 is YNNKEL (reference sequence). The CDR3 consists of 13 residues. Trimming left V 5 bases short and J 0 bases short, with 5 bases between. CDR3 sequence (DNA): TGTGCCAGCAGCTATAATAGCAATCAGCCCCAGCATTTT. This sequence encodes CASSYNSNQPQHF.

V and J are TRBV18 and TRBJ1-1; D is possibly TRBD1 (5 bases). Germline CDR1 KGHSH, CDR2 LQKENI. The germline V and J ends were trimmed by 3 bases and 7 bases, with 18 bases remaining between them. CDR3 length: 15 residues. CDR3 DNA: TGTGCCAGCTCACCGGCTCTTGGGGCGGTGGGTGAAGCTTTCTTT. This sequence encodes CASSPALGAVGEAFF.

The V and J genes are TRBV6-5 and TRBJ1-2; D gene unclear. CDR3 length: 11 amino acids. The V and J ends lost 11 bases and 8 bases respectively, with 15 bases between them. CDR1 is MNHEY and CDR2 is SVGAGI in the germline V gene. CDR3 region: CAVARGVGYTF. The CDR3 DNA follows: TGTGCCGTCGCCCGAGGTGTGGGCTACACCTTC.